This T cell receptor (beta chain) emerged from a study of CD8+ T cells in alopecia areata. Treatment meaning: oral pan-JAK inhibitor, 5-10 mg twice daily. CDR1 LGHNA and CDR2 YNFKEQ come from the germline V gene. The V gene lost 3 bases and the J gene lost 2 bases, with 17 bases spanning the gap. The CDR3 extends over 16 amino acids. This clone was seen just once. RNA, once extracted, was reverse transcribed into cDNA for use as the sequencing template. TCRdb's table, derived via immunoSEQ multiplex PCR, lists solely in-frame clones and lacks some. Of about 190,000 clones listed, 50% to 60% are singletons.

The sequencing here drew on CD4+ T cells sorted from blood, taken at week 4, from a patient treated with tofacitinib. The clonotype comes from a human donor with alopecia areata. V and J are TRBV4-2 and TRBJ2-7; D could derive from TRBD1 or TRBD2 (6 bases each). The CDR3 bases are TGTGCCAGCAGCCATCCGGCTAGGGGGGTAGCCTACGAGCAGTACTTC. Residues: CASSHPARGVAYEQYF.